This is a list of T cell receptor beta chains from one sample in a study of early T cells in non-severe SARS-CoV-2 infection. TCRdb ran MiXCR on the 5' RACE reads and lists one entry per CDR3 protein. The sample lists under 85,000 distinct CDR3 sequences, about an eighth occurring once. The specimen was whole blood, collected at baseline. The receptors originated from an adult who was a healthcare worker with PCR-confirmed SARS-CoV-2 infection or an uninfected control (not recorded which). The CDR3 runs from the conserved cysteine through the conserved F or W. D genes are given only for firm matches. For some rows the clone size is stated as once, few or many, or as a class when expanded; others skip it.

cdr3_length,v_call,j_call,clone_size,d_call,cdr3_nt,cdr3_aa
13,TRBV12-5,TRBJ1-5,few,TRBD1,TGTGCTAGCCAGGGACAGCGAGACCAGCCCCAGCATTTT,CASQGQRDQPQHF
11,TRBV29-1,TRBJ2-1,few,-,TGCAGCGCTGAAACGGGAAATGAGCAGTTCTTC,CSAETGNEQFF
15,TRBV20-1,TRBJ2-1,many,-,TGCAGTGCTAGAGTGGCCTTCCAGGGTTACAATGAGCAGTTCTTC,CSARVAFQGYNEQFF
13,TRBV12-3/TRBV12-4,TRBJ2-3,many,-,TGTGCCAGCACGCCACCGGGATCTCGGACGCAGTATTTT,CASTPPGSRTQYF
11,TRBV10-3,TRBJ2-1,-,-,TGTGCCATTCTCCGCGCGGATGAGCAGTTCTTC,CAILRADEQFF
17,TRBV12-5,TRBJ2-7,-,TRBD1,TGTGCTAGTGGTTTGGTAATTACGGACAGGGGGGGCTACGAGCAGTACTTC,CASGLVITDRGGYEQYF
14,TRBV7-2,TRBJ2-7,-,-,TGTGCCAGCAGCTTTCTCGAGACAGCCTACGAGCAGTACTTC,CASSFLETAYEQYF
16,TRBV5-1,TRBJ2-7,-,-,TGCGCCAGCAGCTTGGCCGTTGGAGTCGCGCCGGGCGAGCAGTACTTC,CASSLAVGVAPGEQYF
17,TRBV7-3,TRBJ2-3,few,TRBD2,TGTGCCAGCAGCTTAGGGAGCGGGACCTCTGGTGCAGATACGCAGTATTTT,CASSLGSGTSGADTQYF
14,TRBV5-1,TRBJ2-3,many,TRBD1,TGCGCCAGCAGCTCCGGGACAGGGGCAGATACGCAGTATTTT,CASSSGTGADTQYF
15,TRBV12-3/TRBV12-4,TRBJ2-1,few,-,TGTGCCAGCAGGTCCCTCGGGGCTTTCTACAATGAGCAGTTCTTC,CASRSLGAFYNEQFF
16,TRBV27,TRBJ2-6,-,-,TGTGCCAGCAGTTTAGCCCCGAGTGCGGGGGCCAACGTCCTGACTTTC,CASSLAPSAGANVLTF
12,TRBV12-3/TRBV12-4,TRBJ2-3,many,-,TGTGCCAGCAGTCCCACCCCAGATACGCAGTATTTT,CASSPTPDTQYF
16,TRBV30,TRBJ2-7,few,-,TGTGCCTGGAGTACAAAGACAGCACAGTTTTCCTACGAGCAGTACTTC,CAWSTKTAQFSYEQYF
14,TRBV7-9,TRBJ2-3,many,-,TGTGCCAGCAGCTTACAATCTAGACCAGATACGCAGTATTTT,CASSLQSRPDTQYF
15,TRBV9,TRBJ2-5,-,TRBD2,TGTGCCAGCAGCGTAGCAGGGACTACACAAGAGACCCAGTACTTC,CASSVAGTTQETQYF
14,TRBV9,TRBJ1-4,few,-,TGTGCCAGCAGCGTTGGGGCGGAAAATGAAAAACTGTTTTTT,CASSVGAENEKLFF
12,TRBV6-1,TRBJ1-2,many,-,TGTGCCAGCAGTGGACAGAACTATGGCTACACCTTC,CASSGQNYGYTF
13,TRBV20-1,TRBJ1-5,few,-,TGCAGTGCCACAAGGGGTTACAATCAGCCCCAGCATTTT,CSATRGYNQPQHF
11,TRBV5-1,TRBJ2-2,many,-,TGCGCCAGCAGCAACACCGGGGAGCTGTTTTTT,CASSNTGELFF
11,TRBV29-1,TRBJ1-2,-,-,TGCAGCGTTGAAGATCGTGGTGGCTACACCTTC,CSVEDRGGYTF
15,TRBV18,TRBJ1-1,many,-,TGTGCCAGCGAACCTGGGCGGGCCGGCGGGACTGAAGCTTTCTTT,CASEPGRAGGTEAFF
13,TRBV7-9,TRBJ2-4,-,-,-,CASSPKVGAGAGF
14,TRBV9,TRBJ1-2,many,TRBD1,TGTGCCAGCAGCGTGGGGACAGAAACCTATGGCTACACCTTC,CASSVGTETYGYTF
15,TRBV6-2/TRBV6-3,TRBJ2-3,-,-,TGTGCCAGCTTGGGGATCGGGACTCCGAGATATACGCAGTATTTT,CASLGIGTPRYTQYF
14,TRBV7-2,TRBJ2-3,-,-,TGTGCCAGCAGCTTCCGGACCGTCCAGGCTACGCAGTATTTT,CASSFRTVQATQYF
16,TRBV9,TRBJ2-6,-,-,TGTGCCAGCAGCGTTCCCACTGGGACTGGGGCCAACGTCCTGACTTTC,CASSVPTGTGANVLTF
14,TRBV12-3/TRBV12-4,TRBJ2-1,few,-,TGTGCCAGCAGTTTCGGGGCGGGGTACAATGAGCAGTTCTTC,CASSFGAGYNEQFF
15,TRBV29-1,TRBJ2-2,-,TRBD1,TGCAGCGTGTCCGTGACAGGGCCGAACACCGGGGAGCTGTTTTTT,CSVSVTGPNTGELFF
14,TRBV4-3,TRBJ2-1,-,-,TGCGCCAGCAGCCCCAAGGTCGCCCAAAATGAGCAGTTCTTC,CASSPKVAQNEQFF
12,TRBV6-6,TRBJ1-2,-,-,TGTGCCAGCAGTTACGAACCTGTCGGCTACACCTTC,CASSYEPVGYTF